This entry is about one TCR beta chain. This entry belongs to a study of early stage breast cancer tumors. Study at large: ER+/PR+/HER2- status applied to about 80% of the 16 invasive breast tumors.

Germline V gives CDR1 SGDLS, CDR2 YYNGEE. The CDR3 spans 18 residues. The V gene end was trimmed by 4 bases and the J gene end by 6 bases; junction bases not matched to a gene: 12. Blood replicates held 0.5 ug DNA, tumor or normal breast approximately 1.5 ug, two each. The table came from immunoSEQ multiplex PCR; TCRdb's copy has only in-frame clones and leaves some out. The data show about 28,000 clones, with 70% to 75% seen just once and about 4.7% held by the top ten. The clonotype was recovered from a person aged 40-50 years with breast cancer. The sequencing sample was made of blood. This rearrangement joins TRBV9 to TRBJ2-2; 13 bases line up with TRBD2. The CDR3 sequence is CASSPAGTSGVGPGELFF. DNA for the CDR3: TGTGCCAGCAGCCCAGCGGGGACTAGCGGGGTGGGTCCCGGGGAGCTGTTTTTT.